This T cell receptor beta chain was profiled in a study of identical twins. After template switching added a universal primer site, the resulting cDNA carried unique molecular identifiers. MiXCR, applied by TCRdb to the 5' RACE reads, yields one record per CDR3 protein. The data hold 260,000 or so distinct CDR3 sequences, with approximately 7.3% observed a single time. Study-wide findings and caveats: Among beta out-of-frame sequences, excess sharing between twins appeared weaker. There were fewer insertions in abundant cord blood beta clonotypes, but memory repertoires showed no such pattern.

This clonotype came up a few times. Its antigen remains unknown. At one end, the junction sequence differs from germline, possibly due to a read error. Germline CDR1 reads ENHRY; CDR2 reads SYGVKD. The CDR3 covers 12 residues. This sample was also put to use in a study of yellow fever vaccine responses in identical twins.

What was sequenced was CD8+ T cells sorted from blood. The J gene is TRBJ2-1, the V gene TRBV10-3; unclear D gene. The sequence was obtained from a woman younger than 30 in good health. The CDR3 DNA is TGTGCCATCAGTGAGGCTGGGCGGCCTACAATCTTC. Its translation: CAISEAGRPTIF.